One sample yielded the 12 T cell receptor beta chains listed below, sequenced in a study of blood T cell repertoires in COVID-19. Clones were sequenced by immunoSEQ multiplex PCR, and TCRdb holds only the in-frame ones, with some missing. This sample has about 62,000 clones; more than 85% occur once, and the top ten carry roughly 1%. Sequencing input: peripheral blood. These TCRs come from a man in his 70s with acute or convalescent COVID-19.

The CDR3 nucleotides are TGCGCCAGCAGCCTCGCCACTAGCGCCTCGGATACGCAGTATTTT. It yields the protein CASSLATSASDTQYF. V and J are TRBV5-1 and TRBJ2-3, with 7 nucleotides matching TRBD2. The V gene's germline CDR1 is SGHRS and CDR2 YFSETQ. The CDR3 is made up of 15 amino acids. The V and J ends lost 4 bases and 6 bases, in that order; junction bases with no gene match: 11.

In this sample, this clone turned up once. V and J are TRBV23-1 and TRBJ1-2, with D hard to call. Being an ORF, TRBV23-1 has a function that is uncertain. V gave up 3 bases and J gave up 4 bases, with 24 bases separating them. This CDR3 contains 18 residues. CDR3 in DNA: TGCGCCAGCAGTCAGTGGGAGAACAGAACCGCTATTCTCTATGGCTACACCTTC. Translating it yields CASSQWENRTAILYGYTF.

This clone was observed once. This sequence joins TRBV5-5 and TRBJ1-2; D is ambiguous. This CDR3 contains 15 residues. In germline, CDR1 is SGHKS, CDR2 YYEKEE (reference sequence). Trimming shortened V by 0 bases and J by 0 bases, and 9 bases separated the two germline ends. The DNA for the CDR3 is TGTGCCAGCAGCTTGGATTACTTTGCTAACTATGGCTACACCTTC. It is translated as CASSLDYFANYGYTF.

The CDR3 nucleotides are TGTGCCAGCAGCTTGACAGGGACTGGAAACACCATATATTTT. Its translation is CASSLTGTGNTIYF. The chain links TRBV5-6 to TRBJ1-3, with D possibly matching TRBD1 (6 bases). Germline assignment: CDR1 SGHDT and CDR2 YYEEEE. The CDR3 spans 14 residues. Trimming removed 1 base from V and 2 bases from J, with 7 bases in between.

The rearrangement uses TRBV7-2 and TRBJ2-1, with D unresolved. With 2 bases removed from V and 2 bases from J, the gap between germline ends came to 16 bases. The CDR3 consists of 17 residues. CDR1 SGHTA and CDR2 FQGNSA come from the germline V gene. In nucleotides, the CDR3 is TGTGCCAGCAGCTTAACCTTTGACGGCCGGGCCTACAATGAGCAGTTCTTC. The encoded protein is CASSLTFDGRAYNEQFF. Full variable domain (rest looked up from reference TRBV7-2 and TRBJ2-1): GAGVSQSPSNKVTEKGKDVELRCDPISGHTALYWYRQSLGQGLEFLIYFQGNSAPDKSGLPSDRFSAERTGGSVSTLTIQRTQQEDSAVYLCASSLTFDGRAYNEQFFGPGTRLTVL.

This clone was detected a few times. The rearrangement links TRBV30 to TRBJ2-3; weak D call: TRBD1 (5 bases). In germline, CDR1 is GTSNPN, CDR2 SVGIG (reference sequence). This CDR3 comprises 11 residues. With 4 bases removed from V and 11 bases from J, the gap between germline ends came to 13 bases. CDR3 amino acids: CAWNFRQQQYF. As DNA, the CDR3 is TGTGCCTGGAATTTTCGACAGCAGCAGTATTTT.

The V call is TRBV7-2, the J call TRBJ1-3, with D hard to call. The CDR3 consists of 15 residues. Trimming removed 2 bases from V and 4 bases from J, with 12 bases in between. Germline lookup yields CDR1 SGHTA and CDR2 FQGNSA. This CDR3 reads CASSLRLGTGNTIYF. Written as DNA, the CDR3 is TGTGCCAGCAGCTTAAGGTTGGGCACGGGAAACACCATATATTTT.

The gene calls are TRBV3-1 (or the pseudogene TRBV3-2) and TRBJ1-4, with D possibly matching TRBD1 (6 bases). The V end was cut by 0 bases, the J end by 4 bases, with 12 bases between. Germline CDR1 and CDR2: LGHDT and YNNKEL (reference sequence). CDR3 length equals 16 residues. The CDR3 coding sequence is TGTGCCAGCAGCCAAGATCTCAGGGGAATTAATGAAAAACTGTTTTTT. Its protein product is CASSQDLRGINEKLFF.

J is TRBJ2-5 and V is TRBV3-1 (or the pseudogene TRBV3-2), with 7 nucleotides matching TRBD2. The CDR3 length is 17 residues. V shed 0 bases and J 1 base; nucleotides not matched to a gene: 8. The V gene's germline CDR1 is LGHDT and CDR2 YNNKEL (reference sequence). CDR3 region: CASSQDYRGGPQETQYF. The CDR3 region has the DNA TGTGCCAGCAGCCAAGATTACCGCGGGGGACCCCAAGAGACCCAGTACTTC.

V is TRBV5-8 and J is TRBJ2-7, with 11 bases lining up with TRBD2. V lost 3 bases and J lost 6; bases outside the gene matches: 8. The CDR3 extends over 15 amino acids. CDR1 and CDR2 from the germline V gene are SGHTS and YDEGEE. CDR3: CASSSQLAGVSEQYF. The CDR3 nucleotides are TGTGCCAGCAGCTCGCAACTAGCGGGAGTATCCGAGCAGTACTTC.

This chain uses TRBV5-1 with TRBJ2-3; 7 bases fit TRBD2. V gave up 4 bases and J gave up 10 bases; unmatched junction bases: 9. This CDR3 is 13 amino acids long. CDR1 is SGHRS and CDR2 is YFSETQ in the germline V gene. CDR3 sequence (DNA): TGCGCCAGCAGCCAGGACGGGGGAGGGGCGCAGTATTTT. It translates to CASSQDGGGAQYF.

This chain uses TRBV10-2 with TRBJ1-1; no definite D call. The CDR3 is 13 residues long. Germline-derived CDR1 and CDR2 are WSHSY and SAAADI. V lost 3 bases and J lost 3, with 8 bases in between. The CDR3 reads CASSDPGDTEAFF. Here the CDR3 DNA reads TGCGCCAGCAGTGACCCCGGGGACACTGAAGCTTTCTTT.